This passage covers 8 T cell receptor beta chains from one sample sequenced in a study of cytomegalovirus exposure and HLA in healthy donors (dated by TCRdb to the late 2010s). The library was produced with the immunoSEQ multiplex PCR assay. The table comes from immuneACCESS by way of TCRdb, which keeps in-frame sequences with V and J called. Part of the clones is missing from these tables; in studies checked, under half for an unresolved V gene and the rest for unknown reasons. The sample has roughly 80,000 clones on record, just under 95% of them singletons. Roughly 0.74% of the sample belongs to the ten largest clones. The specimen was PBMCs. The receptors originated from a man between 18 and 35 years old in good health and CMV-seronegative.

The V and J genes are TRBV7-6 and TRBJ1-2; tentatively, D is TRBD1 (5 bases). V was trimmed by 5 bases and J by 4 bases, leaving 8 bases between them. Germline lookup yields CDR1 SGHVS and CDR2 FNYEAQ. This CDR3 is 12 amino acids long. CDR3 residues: CASSNRLYGYTF. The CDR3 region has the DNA TGTGCCAGCAGCAACAGGCTCTATGGCTACACCTTC.

CDR3 coding DNA: TGTGCCAGCAGCCAATTGGGCAGGGGGAGCACAGATACGCAGTATTTT. Its translation: CASSQLGRGSTDTQYF. The chain is built from TRBV16 and TRBJ2-3; the match to TRBD1 covers 7 bases. Unmatched junction bases numbered 4, after V lost 1 base and J lost 0 bases. Per germline, CDR1 KGHSY and CDR2 FQNENV. This CDR3 contains 16 residues.

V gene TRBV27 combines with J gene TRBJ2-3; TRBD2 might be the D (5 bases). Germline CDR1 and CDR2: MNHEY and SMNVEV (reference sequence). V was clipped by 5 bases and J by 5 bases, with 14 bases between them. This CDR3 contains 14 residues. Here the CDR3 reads CASSPRREGDTQYF. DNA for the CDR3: TGTGCCAGCAGTCCCCGCCGAGAGGGAGATACGCAGTATTTT.

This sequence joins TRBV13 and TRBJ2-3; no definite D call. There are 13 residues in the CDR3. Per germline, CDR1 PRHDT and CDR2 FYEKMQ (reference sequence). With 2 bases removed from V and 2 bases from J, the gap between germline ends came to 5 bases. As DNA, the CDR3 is TGTGCCAGCAGCTTAACAGACACAGATACGCAGTATTTT. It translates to CASSLTDTDTQYF. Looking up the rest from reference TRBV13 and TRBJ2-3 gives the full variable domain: AAGVIQSPRHLIKEKRETATLKCYPIPRHDTVYWYQQGPGQDPQFLISFYEKMQSDKGSIPDRFSAQQFSDYHSELNMSSLELGDSALYFCASSLTDTDTQYFGPGTRLTVL.

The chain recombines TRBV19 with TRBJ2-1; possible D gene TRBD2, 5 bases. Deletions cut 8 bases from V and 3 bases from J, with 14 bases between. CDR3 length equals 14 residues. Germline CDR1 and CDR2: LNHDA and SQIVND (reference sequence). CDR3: CASSFDGDYNEQFF. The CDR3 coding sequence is TGTGCCAGTTCTTTCGACGGGGACTACAATGAGCAGTTCTTC.

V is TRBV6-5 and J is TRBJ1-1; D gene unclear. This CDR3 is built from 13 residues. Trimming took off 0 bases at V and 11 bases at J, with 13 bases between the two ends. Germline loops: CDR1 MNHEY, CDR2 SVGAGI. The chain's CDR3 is CASSYSRTIGAFF. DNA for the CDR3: TGTGCCAGCAGTTACTCGAGAACTATCGGCGCTTTCTTT.

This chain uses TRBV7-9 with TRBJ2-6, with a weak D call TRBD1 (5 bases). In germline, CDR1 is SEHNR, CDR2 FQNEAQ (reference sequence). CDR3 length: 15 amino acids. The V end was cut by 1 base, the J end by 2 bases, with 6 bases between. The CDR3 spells CASSLDRTGANVLTF. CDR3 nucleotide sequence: TGTGCCAGCAGCTTAGACAGGACTGGGGCCAACGTCCTGACTTTC.

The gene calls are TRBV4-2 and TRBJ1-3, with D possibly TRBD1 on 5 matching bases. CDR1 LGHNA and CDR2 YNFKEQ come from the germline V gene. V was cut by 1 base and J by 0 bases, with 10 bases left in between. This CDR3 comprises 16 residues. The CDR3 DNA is TGTGCCAGCAGCCAAGTTGGCAGGGACTCTGGAAACACCATATATTTT. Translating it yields CASSQVGRDSGNTIYF.